This entry features one T cell receptor (beta chain) sequence. What it binds is not known. This sample stems from a study of cytomegalovirus exposure and HLA in healthy donors. Overall study context: A subsequent analysis reported that the 120 validation repertoires were produced on the same platform that had also been used for the 550 to 750 first-cohort repertoires.

The roughly 120-subject validation cohort, separate from the approximately 640-subject first cohort, included the donors. V was clipped by 3 bases and J by 8 bases; unmatched bases: 14. Germline V CDR1 and CDR2: MNHEY, SMNVEV (reference sequence). The CDR3 has 16 amino acids. Study conclusions and caveats: Most TCR sequences were seen very rarely across donors, but some public TCRs occurred in many. The CMV antigen specificity of a few CMV-associated chains was confirmed through in vitro analysis.

Generated by immunoSEQ multiplex PCR, the TCRdb table keeps only in-frame clones and is missing some. The sample contains about 74,000 clones, around 95% of which appear only once. This chain links TRBV27 with TRBJ1-2; TRBD1 aligns across 8 bases. The source of this sequence is a woman under 30 in good health and CMV-seropositive. The specimen was PBMCs. The CDR3 loop is CASSLLPQGDGRGYTF. DNA of the CDR3: TGTGCCAGCAGTTTGCTCCCACAGGGGGACGGTCGAGGCTACACCTTC.